A single sample is the source of the 10 T cell receptor beta chains below, sequenced in a study of T cell responses to AZD1222 COVID-19 vaccine. Sequencing was performed with immunoSEQ multiplex PCR; in TCRdb, only in-frame clones are kept and a portion is missing. The sample records about 150,000 clones, approximately 89% being singletons. Here the sequenced sample was peripheral blood, taken on day 0 of AZD1222 vaccination. The origin of the receptors is an adult in good health.

V gene TRBV5-6 combines with J gene TRBJ2-7, with TRBD2 matching 8 bases. The CDR3 spans 15 residues. Germline assignment: CDR1 SGHDT and CDR2 YYEEEE. The V segment lost 1 base and the J segment 8 bases; nucleotides outside the gene matches: 11. Here the CDR3 DNA reads TGTGCCAGCAGCTTGCCGGGGGGGCTTTATACGAAGCAGTACTTC. Protein sequence: CASSLPGGLYTKQYF. Supplemented by reference TRBV5-6 and TRBJ2-7, the full variable domain reads DAGVTQSPTHLIKTRGQQVTLRCSPKSGHDTVSWYQQALGQGPQFIFQYYEEEERQRGNFPDRFSGHQFPNYSSELNVNALLLGDSALYLCASSLPGGLYTKQYFGPGTRLTVT.

The chain links TRBV6-5 to TRBJ1-2; TRBD1 matches 9 bases. Germline lookup yields CDR1 MNHEY and CDR2 SVGAGI. The CDR3 is 14 amino acids. V lost 6 bases and J lost 5; bases outside the gene matches: 7. In DNA form, the CDR3 reads TGTGCCAGCAGACTACCCGGGACAGGGTATGGCTACACCTTC. Its translation is CASRLPGTGYGYTF.

This clone was seen only once. The V and J genes are TRBV6-1 and TRBJ1-4; tentatively, D is TRBD1 (5 bases). Germline CDR1 and CDR2: MNHNS and SASEGT. The CDR3 is 16 residues long. The germline V and J ends were trimmed by 3 bases and 3 bases, with 14 bases remaining between them. In nucleotides, the CDR3 is TGTGCCAGCAGTGAGGGCCGGAGACAGCCTAATGAAAAACTGTTTTTT. Its protein is CASSEGRRQPNEKLFF.

The rearrangement uses TRBV3-1 (or the pseudogene TRBV3-2) and TRBJ1-2; 8 bases match TRBD1. The CDR3 length is 14 residues. Trimming took 3 bases from V and 4 from J; bases not matched to a gene: 4. Germline lookup yields CDR1 LGHDT and CDR2 YNNKEL (reference sequence). CDR3 in amino acids: CASSQDTGGYGYTF. The CDR3, as DNA: TGTGCCAGCAGCCAGGATACAGGGGGCTATGGCTACACCTTC.

This chain uses TRBV27 with TRBJ1-1; 8 nucleotides line up with TRBD1. Germline V gene lookup returns CDR1 MNHEY and CDR2 SMNVEV (reference sequence). The length of the CDR3 is 15 residues. Trimming took 6 bases from V and 1 from J; bases not matched to a gene: 7. The CDR3 reads CASSADRAANTEAFF. CDR3 nucleotides: TGTGCCAGCAGCGCGGACAGGGCGGCGAACACTGAAGCTTTCTTT.

The table lists this clone with a few counts. This chain joins TRBV9 and TRBJ2-1; 7 bases agree with TRBD1. Germline lookup yields CDR1 SGDLS and CDR2 YYNGEE. J lost 0 bases, V lost 3 bases, and 3 bases had no gene match. This CDR3 is 15 amino acids long. CDR3 sequence (DNA): TGTGCCAGCAGCGCTAGGGACAGCTCCTACAATGAGCAGTTCTTC. Protein product: CASSARDSSYNEQFF.

This chain links TRBV9 with TRBJ1-1; D call uncertain. The CDR3 covers 14 residues. Per the germline V gene, CDR1 is SGDLS and CDR2 is YYNGEE. V dropped 4 bases and J dropped 1 base, with 11 bases sitting between them. The CDR3 sequence is CASSPVSRNTEAFF. The CDR3, as DNA: TGTGCCAGCAGCCCAGTCTCGAGGAACACTGAAGCTTTCTTT.

The chain links TRBV7-3 to TRBJ2-4, with D possibly matching TRBD2 (7 bases). The ends were cut back, 1 base at V and 8 bases at J, with 12 bases in the middle. The CDR3 totals 14 residues. Germline V lookup: CDR1 SGHTA, CDR2 FQGTGA. The CDR3 DNA reads as TGTGCCAGCAGCTTAAGCGGGGGCCGAGACATTCAGTACTTC. It codes for CASSLSGGRDIQYF.

V is TRBV10-3 and J is TRBJ1-2; TRBD1 aligns across 8 bases. J lost 3 bases, V lost 5 bases, and 2 bases had no gene match. The CDR3 runs to 13 residues. Germline CDR1 reads ENHRY; CDR2 reads SYGVKD. The CDR3 region is CAISSTGDYGYTF. The CDR3 coding sequence is TGTGCCATCAGTTCGACAGGGGACTATGGCTACACCTTC.

The V and J genes are TRBV6-5 and TRBJ1-2; 8 bases map to TRBD1. The CDR3 consists of 15 residues. Unmatched junction bases numbered 14, after V lost 6 bases and J lost 8 bases. Germline values: CDR1 MNHEY, CDR2 SVGAGI. This CDR3 is CASSPSYGRGPGYTF. CDR3 DNA: TGTGCCAGCAGCCCGAGCTACGGCAGGGGGCCAGGCTACACCTTC.